The 17 T cell receptor beta chains below come from one sample, sequenced in a study of T cells in Graves' hyperthyroidism and ophthalmopathy. Amplified TCR beta CDR3 regions derived from RNA transcripts. First-round RT-PCR of the TCR CDR3 relied on the HTBI primer set. TCRdb reprocessed the multiplex PCR reads with MiXCR, giving one entry per CDR3 protein. Here the sample spans hundreds of thousands of distinct CDR3 sequences, 13% to 15% being singletons. Sequenced input: blood. The receptors stem from a woman aged 50 to 65 with Graves' ophthalmopathy.

This clonotype was counted many times. The rearrangement uses TRBV7-9 and TRBJ1-1; D gene unclear. Germline V gene lookup returns CDR1 SEHNR and CDR2 FQNEAQ (reference sequence). This CDR3 comprises 15 residues. V was shortened by 1 base and J by 1 base, with 10 bases between the two germline ends. CDR3 region: CASSLEWGSNTEAFF. The CDR3, as DNA: TGTGCCAGCAGCTTAGAATGGGGTTCGAACACTGAAGCTTTCTTT.

Ten or more counts support this clonotype. This chain joins TRBV12-3 or TRBV12-4 and TRBJ2-7, with 11 nucleotides matching TRBD1. CDR3 length: 14 amino acids. V lost 2 bases, J lost 7 bases, and 4 bases stayed unmatched. The CDR3 DNA reads TGTGCCAGCAGTTTAAGGGACAGGGGGAGGGAGCAGTACTTC. It translates to CASSLRDRGREQYF.

The DNA for the CDR3 is TGTGCCAGCAGTTTCGCGGGAGAGAATGAGCAGTTCTTC. It yields the protein CASSFAGENEQFF. J is TRBJ2-1 and V is TRBV27, with 7 bases lining up with TRBD2. The CDR3 extends over 13 amino acids. The V and J ends lost 3 bases and 7 bases, in that order; junction bases with no gene match: 3. Germline assignment: CDR1 MNHEY and CDR2 SMNVEV (reference sequence).

This clonotype has more than one count but fewer than ten. The chain carries TRBV28 and TRBJ1-3; no clear D. Germline-derived CDR1 and CDR2 are MDHEN and SYDVKM. The ends were cut back, 0 bases at V and 4 bases at J, with 10 bases in the middle. This CDR3 spans 15 amino acids. CDR3 in DNA: TGTGCCAGCAGTTTATGGGATAGTTTCGGAAACACCATATATTTT. It encodes CASSLWDSFGNTIYF.

This rearrangement joins TRBV29-1 to TRBJ2-6; possible D gene TRBD2, 5 bases. The V end was cut by 3 bases, the J end by 0 bases, with 9 bases between. Germline values: CDR1 SQVTM, CDR2 ANQGSEA. This CDR3 spans 15 amino acids. The CDR3, as DNA: TGCAGCGTTGAGGAGCGGATCTCTGGGGCCAACGTCCTGACTTTC. Translation gives CSVEERISGANVLTF.

The chain uses TRBV27 and TRBJ1-2; D unresolved. Per the germline V gene, CDR1 is MNHEY and CDR2 is SMNVEV (reference sequence). This CDR3 has 13 residues. The V end was cut by 7 bases, the J end by 8 bases, with 17 bases between. The CDR3 loop is CASTDRVSSGYTF. CDR3 nucleotide sequence: TGTGCCAGCACCGACCGGGTCTCAAGCGGCTACACCTTC.

This rearrangement joins TRBV29-1 to TRBJ1-5; D is unclear. The CDR3 totals 14 residues. V was cut by 5 bases and J by 3 bases, with 14 bases left in between. Germline V gene data show CDR1 as SQVTM and CDR2 as ANQGSEA. Written as DNA, the CDR3 is TGCAGCGTTTGGTCGGGGTTCTCCAATCAGCCCCAGCATTTT. This gives the protein CSVWSGFSNQPQHF.

A few counts support this clonotype. This chain joins TRBV20-1 and TRBJ2-4; 14 nucleotides line up with TRBD2. This CDR3 has 20 amino acids. V shed 5 bases, J shed 0 bases, and the junction held 15 bases outside the gene matches. Germline-derived CDR1 and CDR2 are DFQATT and SNEGSKA (reference sequence). The CDR3 is CSASGTSGRSSHLAKNIQYF. The CDR3 nucleotides are TGCAGTGCTTCCGGGACTAGCGGGAGAAGTTCCCATTTAGCCAAAAACATTCAGTACTTC.

A few counts support this clonotype. The chain combines TRBV18 with TRBJ2-7, with 8 bases fitting TRBD2. V gave up 0 bases and J gave up 5 bases; unmatched junction bases: 6. The CDR3 consists of 15 residues. The germline gives CDR1 KGHSH, CDR2 LQKENI. CDR3 sequence reads: CASSPPSGDLHEQYF. For the CDR3, the DNA is TGTGCCAGCTCACCACCTAGCGGGGACCTTCACGAGCAGTACTTC.

The chain combines TRBV2 with TRBJ2-1, with 8 bases identical to TRBD2. The V and J ends lost 3 bases and 6 bases, in that order; junction bases with no gene match: 7. Germline values: CDR1 SNHLY, CDR2 FYNNEI. CDR3 length equals 15 residues. CDR3 loop: CASSDASGSGNEQFF. Written as DNA, the CDR3 is TGTGCCAGCAGTGATGCGAGCGGGAGTGGCAATGAGCAGTTCTTC.

Ten or more counts support this clonotype. V usage is TRBV12-3 or TRBV12-4 and J usage is TRBJ2-5, with 11 positions matching TRBD2. V was pared by 7 bases and J by 1 base, with 5 bases of the junction left unmatched. The CDR3 consists of 15 residues. The CDR3 loop is CASTLTSGTQETQYF. The DNA for the CDR3 is TGTGCCAGCACCCTGACTAGCGGGACCCAAGAGACCCAGTACTTC.

This clonotype was recorded at least ten times. The rearrangement joins TRBV18 to TRBJ2-7; D is undetermined. The V end was cut by 3 bases, the J end by 3 bases, with 9 bases between. In germline, CDR1 is KGHSH, CDR2 LQKENI. The CDR3 length is 13 residues. The CDR3 loop reads CASSPSHDYEQYF. CDR3 coding DNA: TGTGCCAGCTCACCTAGTCATGACTACGAGCAGTACTTC.

This clonotype was counted ten times or more. The CDR3: CASSQLAGVSEQYF. CDR3 DNA sequence: TGCGCCAGCAGCCAACTAGCGGGAGTTAGCGAGCAGTACTTC. V and J are TRBV4-1 and TRBJ2-7; 10 bases match TRBD2. The CDR3 runs to 14 residues. The trim removed 2 bases at V and 6 bases at J, leaving 4 bases unmatched. Germline V gene sequence: CDR1 MGHRA, CDR2 YSYEKL.

CDR3 DNA sequence: TGTGCCAGCAGTTCGGTCACCGGGACAGGGCCCAATGAGCAGTTCTTC. Protein sequence: CASSSVTGTGPNEQFF. The V gene is TRBV27, the J gene TRBJ2-1; the match to TRBD1 covers 9 bases. The CDR3 runs 16 residues. Germline values: CDR1 MNHEY, CDR2 SMNVEV (reference sequence). V was pared by 4 bases and J by 6 bases, with 10 bases of the junction left unmatched.

This clonotype appeared many times. The chain couples TRBV5-1 to TRBJ1-1; D possibly corresponds to TRBD1 (6 bases). Trimming left V 3 bases short and J 1 base short, with 13 bases between. This CDR3 spans 15 amino acids. Germline V gene lookup returns CDR1 SGHRS and CDR2 YFSETQ. The DNA of the CDR3 is TGCGCCAGCAGCTCGGCGACAGGCTGGAACACTGAAGCTTTCTTT. It yields the protein CASSSATGWNTEAFF.

This clonotype was found many times. This chain uses TRBV3-1 with TRBJ1-3, with 8 bases aligning to TRBD1. With V trimmed by 0 bases and J by 0 bases, 10 bases remained unmatched. Per the germline V gene, CDR1 is LGHDT and CDR2 is YNNKEL (reference sequence). CDR3 length: 19 residues. The CDR3 loop is CASSQETGTGHFSGNTIYF. DNA of the CDR3: TGTGCCAGCAGCCAAGAAACTGGGACAGGACATTTCTCTGGAAACACCATATATTTT.

This clonotype came up many times. The CDR3: CASKKGTGDGETQYF. CDR3 nucleotides: TGTGCCAGCAAGAAGGGGACAGGGGACGGGGAGACCCAGTACTTC. The rearrangement joins TRBV12-3 or TRBV12-4 to TRBJ2-5, with TRBD1 matching over 10 bases. V gave up 7 bases and J gave up 5 bases; unmatched junction bases: 10. The length of the CDR3 is 15 residues.